This T cell receptor beta chain stems from a study of T cell responses to AZD1222 COVID-19 vaccine. TCRdb's table, derived via immunoSEQ multiplex PCR, lists solely in-frame clones and lacks some. The sample yields 140,000 to 150,000 clones, over 75% seen once. The junction had 3 bases not matched to a gene; V was cut back by 4 bases and J by 5 bases. This CDR3 region has 15 residues. Germline V gene data show CDR1 as ENHRY and CDR2 as SYGVKD. The sequence derives from an adult in good health. The chain couples TRBV10-3 to TRBJ2-5; 14 bases line up with TRBD2. The specimen comprised peripheral blood, sampled on day 0 of AZD1222 vaccination. The CDR3 DNA reads TGTGCCATCAGTGGTAGACTAGCGGGAGGGGAGACCCAGTACTTC. Encoded protein: CAISGRLAGGETQYF.